One TCR beta chain is described in this entry. The method was immunoSEQ multiplex PCR; TCRdb's version includes in-frame clones alone and lacks a portion of them. The sample records about 140,000 clones, approximately 80% being singletons. Cryopreserved PBMCs supplied about 2 micrograms of genomic DNA for TCR beta libraries. The sample originates from a study of cytotoxic CD8 clonotypes in ibrutinib-treated CLL. V was shortened by 6 bases and J by 0 bases, with 15 bases between the two germline ends. The CDR3 runs to 15 residues. Germline V gene sequence: CDR1 ENHRY, CDR2 SYGVKD. The specimen was PBMCs, collected after 36 months of ibrutinib treatment. V gene TRBV10-3 combines with J gene TRBJ2-7; D is possibly TRBD1 (6 bases). The clonotype originates from a human donor with chronic lymphocytic leukemia. In DNA, the CDR3 is TGTGCCATCAGATCAACAGGGTTAACCTCCTACGAGCAGTACTTC. This sequence encodes CAIRSTGLTSYEQYF.